The 7 T cell receptor beta chains presented below share a single source sample, sequenced in a study of beta chain features in type 1 diabetes. What was sequenced were expressed TCRB transcripts, since all of the isolated RNA had been reverse transcribed. Profiling relied on immunoSEQ multiplex PCR, and the TCRdb table lists in-frame clones only, not all of them. The sample includes 680,000 or so clones, around 15% of them seen just once. The specimen was naive CD4+ T cells from blood. The receptors stem from a man aged 18 to 29 in good health.

V gene TRBV29-1 combines with J gene TRBJ2-1; a possible D gene is TRBD2 (6 bases). CDR1 and CDR2 from the germline V gene are SQVTM and ANQGSEA. The CDR3 is 16 amino acids. The V end lost 3 bases, the J end lost 3 bases, and 18 bases lay between the germline ends. This CDR3 reads CSVERGKSGGYNEQFF. CDR3 nucleotide sequence: TGCAGCGTTGAGCGGGGAAAGAGCGGTGGCTACAATGAGCAGTTCTTC.

This clone was detected only a few times. This chain links TRBV28 with TRBJ2-7; D is perhaps TRBD2 (5 bases). The CDR3 loop spans 11 amino acids. From germline, CDR1 is MDHEN and CDR2 SYDVKM. The ends were cut back, 5 bases at V and 5 bases at J, with 7 bases in the middle. CDR3 sequence: CASSRGNEQYF. In DNA form, the CDR3 reads TGTGCCAGCAGTAGAGGGAACGAGCAGTACTTC.

The rearrangement links TRBV30 to TRBJ1-1; D is uncertain. V lost 4 bases and J 5 bases, leaving 14 bases between the germline ends. The CDR3 is 13 residues long. The V gene's germline CDR1 is GTSNPN and CDR2 SVGIG (reference sequence). The CDR3 sequence: CAWIPRPRTEAFF. In DNA, the CDR3 is TGTGCCTGGATCCCCAGGCCGAGGACTGAAGCTTTCTTT.

The chain uses TRBV5-1 and TRBJ1-4; maybe TRBD1 (5 bases). This CDR3 is 15 amino acids long. Trimming took 5 bases from V and 4 from J, leaving 15 bases between them. Germline V gives CDR1 SGHRS, CDR2 YFSETQ. The CDR3 region has the DNA TGCGCCAGCAGTCTCCCGGGACGGAGTAATGAAAAACTGTTTTTT. This encodes CASSLPGRSNEKLFF. Together with reference TRBV5-1 and TRBJ1-4, the CDR3 gives the full variable domain: KAGVTQTPRYLIKTRGQQVTLSCSPISGHRSVSWYQQTPGQGLQFLFEYFSETQRNKGNFPGRFSGRQFSNSRSEMNVSTLELGDSALYLCASSLPGRSNEKLFFGSGTQLSVL.

This clone showed up just a few times. The genes are TRBV2 and TRBJ2-4, with TRBD1 as a possible D gene (6 bases). V lost 9 bases and J 0 bases, leaving 15 bases between the germline ends. CDR3 size: 15 residues. Germline CDR1 SNHLY, CDR2 FYNNEI. The CDR3 reads CASLAGAIAKNIQYF. CDR3 nucleotide sequence: TGTGCCAGTTTAGCAGGGGCCATAGCCAAAAACATTCAGTACTTC. Full variable domain (rest looked up from reference TRBV2 and TRBJ2-4): EPEVTQTPSHQVTQMGQEVILRCVPISNHLYFYWYRQILGQKVEFLVSFYNNEISEKSEIFDDQFSVERPDGSNFTLKIRSTKLEDSAMYFCASLAGAIAKNIQYFGAGTRLSVL.

Remarks on this clone: One end of the junction is discordant with germline, which a read error may explain. This sequence joins TRBV7-2 and TRBJ1-1, with a tentative D call TRBD1 (5 bases). This CDR3 is 12 amino acids long. The germline V gene encodes CDR1 SGHTA and CDR2 FQGNSA. The CDR3 DNA sequence: TGTGCCAGCAGCCCCGGGACGGGGCGCGGGGTCTTT. Its translation is CASSPGTGRGVF.

Only a few counts were recorded for this clone. This sequence joins TRBV14 and TRBJ2-4, with TRBD1 matching over 9 bases. Germline CDR1 and CDR2: SGHDN and FVKESK. V trimming: 1 base; J trimming: 0 bases; junction bases outside the gene matches: 4. CDR3 length: 17 residues. The CDR3 is CASSQVGQGIAKNIQYF. CDR3 bases: TGTGCCAGCAGCCAAGTTGGACAGGGGATAGCCAAAAACATTCAGTACTTC.